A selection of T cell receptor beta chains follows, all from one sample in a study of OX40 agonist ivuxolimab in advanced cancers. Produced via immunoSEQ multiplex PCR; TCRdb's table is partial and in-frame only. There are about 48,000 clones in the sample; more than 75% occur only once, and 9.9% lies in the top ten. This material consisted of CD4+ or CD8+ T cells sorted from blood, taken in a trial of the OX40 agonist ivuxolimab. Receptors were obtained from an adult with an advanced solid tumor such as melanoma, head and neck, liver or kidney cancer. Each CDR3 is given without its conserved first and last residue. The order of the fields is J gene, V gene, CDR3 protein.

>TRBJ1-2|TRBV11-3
ASSLSSRGGDYGYT
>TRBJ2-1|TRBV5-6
ASRYLAGDRYNEQF
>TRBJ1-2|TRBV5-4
ASSLGQGASGGYT
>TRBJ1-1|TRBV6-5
ASSRGAEGTEAF
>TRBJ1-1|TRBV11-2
ASSLRQGGSTEAF
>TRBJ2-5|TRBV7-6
ASSTRLAGGETQY
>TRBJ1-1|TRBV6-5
ASQQGNMNTEAF
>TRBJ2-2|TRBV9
ASSATSRGLAGTGELF
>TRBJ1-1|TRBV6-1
ASSFLQGGGTEAF
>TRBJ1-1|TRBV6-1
ASSDSGTHTEAF
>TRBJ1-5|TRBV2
ASSGPEDRIEPQH
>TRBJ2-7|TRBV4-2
ASSQESNYEQY
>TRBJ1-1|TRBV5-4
ASSPIRAGTEAF
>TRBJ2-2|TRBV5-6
ASSRRTSGSTGELF
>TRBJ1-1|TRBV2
ASSPQGRNTEAF
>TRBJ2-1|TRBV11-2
ASRKGASPYNEQF